Below, 2 T cell receptor beta chains from the same sample are listed, as sequenced in a study of blood T cell repertoires in COVID-19. Assay used: immunoSEQ multiplex PCR; TCRdb lists only in-frame clones, some missing. Among 300,000 to 400,000 clones listed, 80% to 90% were seen once. Sequenced material: peripheral blood. The receptor set was obtained from a man aged 25-40 years with active or convalescent COVID-19.

The chain joins TRBV5-4 to TRBJ2-1, with 15 bases that match TRBD2. The V segment lost 4 bases and the J segment 13 bases; nucleotides outside the gene matches: 9. This CDR3 has 15 residues. Germline values: CDR1 SGHNT, CDR2 YYREEE (reference sequence). In DNA, the CDR3 is TGTGCCAGCAGCCCTCCGGGACTAGCGGGAGGTCGTCAGTTCTTC. It yields the protein CASSPPGLAGGRQFF. Drawing the rest from reference TRBV5-4 and TRBJ2-1, the complete variable domain is ETGVTQSPTHLIKTRGQQVTLRCSSQSGHNTVSWYQQALGQGPQFIFQYYREEENGRGNFPPRFSGLQFPNYSSELNVNALELDDSALYLCASSPPGLAGGRQFFGPGTRLTVL.

The rearrangement links TRBV6-6 to TRBJ2-2; the D gene is possibly TRBD1 (5 bases). Germline V lookup: CDR1 MNHNY, CDR2 SVGAGI (reference sequence). This CDR3 is built from 16 residues. The ends were cut back, 0 bases at V and 6 bases at J, with 14 bases in the middle. The CDR3 reads CASSYSFRGFAGELFF. As DNA, the CDR3 is TGTGCCAGCAGTTACTCATTTAGGGGATTTGCCGGGGAGCTGTTTTTT.